The subject of this entry is one TCR beta chain. This entry is derived from a study of blood T cell repertoires in COVID-19. CDR3 length equals 19 residues. Germline V gene sequence: CDR1 MDHEN, CDR2 SYDVKM. The trim removed 2 bases at V and 0 bases at J, leaving 8 bases unmatched. The method was immunoSEQ multiplex PCR; TCRdb's version includes in-frame clones alone and lacks a portion of them. The table shows 320,000 or so clones, with around nine tenths occurring only once. The specimen was PBMCs or T cells enriched from blood (not recorded which). This receptor was obtained from a man aged 60 to 75 who had recovered from COVID-19. The chain links TRBV28 to TRBJ2-6; 9 positions match TRBD1. CDR3: CASSLPPGQGFSGANVLTF. In nucleotides, the CDR3 is TGTGCCAGCAGTTTACCCCCGGGACAGGGATTCTCTGGGGCCAACGTCCTGACTTTC. The full variable domain, rest sourced from reference TRBV28 and TRBJ2-6, is DVKVTQSSRYLVKRTGEKVFLECVQDMDHENMFWYRQDPGLGLRLIYFSYDVKMKEKGDIPEGYSVSREKKERFSLILESASTNQTSMYLCASSLPPGQGFSGANVLTFGAGSRLTVL.